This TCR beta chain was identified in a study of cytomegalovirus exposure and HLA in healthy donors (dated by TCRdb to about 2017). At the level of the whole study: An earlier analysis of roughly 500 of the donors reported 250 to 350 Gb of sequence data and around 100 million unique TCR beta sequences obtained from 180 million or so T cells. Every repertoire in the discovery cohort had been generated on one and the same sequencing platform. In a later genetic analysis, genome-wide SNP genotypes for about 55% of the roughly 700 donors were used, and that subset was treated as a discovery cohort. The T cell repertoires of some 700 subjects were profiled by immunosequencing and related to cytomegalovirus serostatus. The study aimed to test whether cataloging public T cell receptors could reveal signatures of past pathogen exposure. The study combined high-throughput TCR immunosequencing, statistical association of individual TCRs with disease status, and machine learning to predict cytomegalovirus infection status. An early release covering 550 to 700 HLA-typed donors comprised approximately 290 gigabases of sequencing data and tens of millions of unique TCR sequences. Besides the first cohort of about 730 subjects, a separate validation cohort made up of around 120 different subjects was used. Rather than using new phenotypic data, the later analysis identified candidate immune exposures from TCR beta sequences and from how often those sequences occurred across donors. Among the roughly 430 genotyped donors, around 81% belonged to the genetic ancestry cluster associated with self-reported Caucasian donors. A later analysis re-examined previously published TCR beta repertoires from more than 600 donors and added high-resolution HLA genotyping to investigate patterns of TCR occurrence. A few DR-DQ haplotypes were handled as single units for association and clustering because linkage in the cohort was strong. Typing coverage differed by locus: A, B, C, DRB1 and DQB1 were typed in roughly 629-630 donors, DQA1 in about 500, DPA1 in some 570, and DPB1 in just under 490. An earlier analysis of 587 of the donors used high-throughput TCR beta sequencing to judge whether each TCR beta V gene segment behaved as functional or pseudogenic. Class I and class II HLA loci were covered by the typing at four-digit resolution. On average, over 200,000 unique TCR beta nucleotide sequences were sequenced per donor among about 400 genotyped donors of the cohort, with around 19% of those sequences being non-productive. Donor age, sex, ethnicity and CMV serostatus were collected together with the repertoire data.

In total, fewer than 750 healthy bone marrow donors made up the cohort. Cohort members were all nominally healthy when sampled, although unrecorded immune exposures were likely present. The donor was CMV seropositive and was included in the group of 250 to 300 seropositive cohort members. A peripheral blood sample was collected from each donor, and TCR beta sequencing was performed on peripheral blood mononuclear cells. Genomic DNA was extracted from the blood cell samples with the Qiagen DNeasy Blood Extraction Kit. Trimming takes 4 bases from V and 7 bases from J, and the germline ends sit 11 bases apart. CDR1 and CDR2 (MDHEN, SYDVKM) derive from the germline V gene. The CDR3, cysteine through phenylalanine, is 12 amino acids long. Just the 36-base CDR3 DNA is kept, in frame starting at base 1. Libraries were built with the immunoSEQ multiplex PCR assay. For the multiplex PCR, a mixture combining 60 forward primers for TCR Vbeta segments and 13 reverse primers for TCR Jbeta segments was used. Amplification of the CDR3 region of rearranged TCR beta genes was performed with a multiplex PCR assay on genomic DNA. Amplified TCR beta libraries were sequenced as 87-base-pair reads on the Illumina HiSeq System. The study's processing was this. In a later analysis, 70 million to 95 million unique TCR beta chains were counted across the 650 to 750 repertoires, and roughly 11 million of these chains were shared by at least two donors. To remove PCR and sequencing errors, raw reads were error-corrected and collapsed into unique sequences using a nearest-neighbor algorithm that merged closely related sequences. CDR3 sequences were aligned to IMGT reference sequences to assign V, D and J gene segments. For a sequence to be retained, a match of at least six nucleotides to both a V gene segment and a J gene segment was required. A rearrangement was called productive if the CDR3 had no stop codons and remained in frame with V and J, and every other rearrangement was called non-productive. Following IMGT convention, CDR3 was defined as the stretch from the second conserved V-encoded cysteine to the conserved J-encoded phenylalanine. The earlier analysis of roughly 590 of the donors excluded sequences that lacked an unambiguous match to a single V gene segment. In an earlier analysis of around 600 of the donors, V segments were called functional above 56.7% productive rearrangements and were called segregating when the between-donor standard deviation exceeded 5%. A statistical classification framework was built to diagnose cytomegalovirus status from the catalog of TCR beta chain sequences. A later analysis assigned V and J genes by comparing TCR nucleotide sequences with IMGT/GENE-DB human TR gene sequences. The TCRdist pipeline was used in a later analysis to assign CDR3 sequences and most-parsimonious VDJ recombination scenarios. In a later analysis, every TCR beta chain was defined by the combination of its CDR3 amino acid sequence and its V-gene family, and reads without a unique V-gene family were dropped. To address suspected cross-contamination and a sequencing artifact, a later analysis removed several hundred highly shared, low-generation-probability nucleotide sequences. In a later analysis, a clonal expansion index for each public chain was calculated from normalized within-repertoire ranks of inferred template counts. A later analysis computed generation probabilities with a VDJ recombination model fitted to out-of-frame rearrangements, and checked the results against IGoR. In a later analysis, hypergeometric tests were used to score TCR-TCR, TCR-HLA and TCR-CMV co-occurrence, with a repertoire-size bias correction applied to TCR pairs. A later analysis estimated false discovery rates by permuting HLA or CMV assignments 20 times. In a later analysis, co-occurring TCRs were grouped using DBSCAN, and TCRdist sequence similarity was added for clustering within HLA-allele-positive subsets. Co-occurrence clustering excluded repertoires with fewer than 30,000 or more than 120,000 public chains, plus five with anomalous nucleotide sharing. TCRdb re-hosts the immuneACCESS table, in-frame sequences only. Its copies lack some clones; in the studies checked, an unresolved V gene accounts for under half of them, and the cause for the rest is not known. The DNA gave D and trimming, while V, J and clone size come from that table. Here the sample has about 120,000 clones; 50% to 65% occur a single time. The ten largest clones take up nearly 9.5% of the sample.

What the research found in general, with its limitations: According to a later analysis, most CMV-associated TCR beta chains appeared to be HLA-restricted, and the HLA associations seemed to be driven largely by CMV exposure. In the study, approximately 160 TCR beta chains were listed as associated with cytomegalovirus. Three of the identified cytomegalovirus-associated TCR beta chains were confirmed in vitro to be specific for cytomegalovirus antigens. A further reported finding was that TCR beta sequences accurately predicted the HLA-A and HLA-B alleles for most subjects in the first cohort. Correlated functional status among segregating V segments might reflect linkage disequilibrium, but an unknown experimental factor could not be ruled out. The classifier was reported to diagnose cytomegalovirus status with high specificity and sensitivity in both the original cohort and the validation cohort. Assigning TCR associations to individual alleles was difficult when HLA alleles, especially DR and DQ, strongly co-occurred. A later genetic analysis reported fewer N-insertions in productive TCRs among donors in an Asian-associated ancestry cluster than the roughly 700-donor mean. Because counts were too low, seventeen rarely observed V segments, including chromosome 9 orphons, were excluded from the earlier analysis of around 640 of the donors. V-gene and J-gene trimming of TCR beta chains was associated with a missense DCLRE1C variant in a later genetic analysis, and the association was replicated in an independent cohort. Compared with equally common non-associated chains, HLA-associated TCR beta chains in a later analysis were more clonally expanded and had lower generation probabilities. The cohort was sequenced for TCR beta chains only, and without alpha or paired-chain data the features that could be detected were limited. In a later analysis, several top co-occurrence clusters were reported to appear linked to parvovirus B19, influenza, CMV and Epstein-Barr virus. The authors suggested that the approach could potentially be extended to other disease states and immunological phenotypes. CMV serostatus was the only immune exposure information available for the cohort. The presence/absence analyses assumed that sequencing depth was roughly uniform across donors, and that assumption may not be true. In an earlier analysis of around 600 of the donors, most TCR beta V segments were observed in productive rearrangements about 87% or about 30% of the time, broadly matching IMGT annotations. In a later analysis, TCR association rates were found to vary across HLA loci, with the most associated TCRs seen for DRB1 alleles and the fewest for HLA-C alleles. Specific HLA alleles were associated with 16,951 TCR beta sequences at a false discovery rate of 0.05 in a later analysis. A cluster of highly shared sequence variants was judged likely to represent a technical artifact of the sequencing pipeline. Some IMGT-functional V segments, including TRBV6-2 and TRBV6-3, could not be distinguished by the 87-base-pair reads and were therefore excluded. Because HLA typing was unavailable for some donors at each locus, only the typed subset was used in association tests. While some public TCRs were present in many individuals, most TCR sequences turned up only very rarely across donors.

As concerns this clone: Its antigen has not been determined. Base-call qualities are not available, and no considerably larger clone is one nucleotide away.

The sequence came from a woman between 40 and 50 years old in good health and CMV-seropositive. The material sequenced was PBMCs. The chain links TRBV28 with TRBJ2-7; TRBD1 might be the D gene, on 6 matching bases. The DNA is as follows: TGTGCCAGCAGTTCAGGGGTCAGGGAGCAGTACTTC. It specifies CASSSGVREQYF.